The present TCR beta chain was sequenced within a study of beta chain features in type 1 diabetes (dated by TCRdb to 2016 to 2019). Describing the broader study: Mean age, gender distribution, total cell number and subset yield did not differ between patients and healthy donors. Whereas all 28 donors provided naive and central memory subsets, regulatory and stem cell-like memory subsets were isolated from just 8 patients and roughly eight healthy donors. The study compared the TCRB repertoires of sorted circulating CD4+ T cell subsets in recently diagnosed type 1 diabetes patients with those in matched healthy donors. Across all samples, fewer than 110,000,000 sorted cells were examined, and cell number per subset correlated strongly with RNA yield.

The paper's findings and limits, for the study overall: A moderate but significant shortening of TCRB CDR3 length was observed in type 1 diabetes patients in all four CD4+ subsets. HLA sub-analyses involved small numbers of individuals, so any influence of HLA type on TCRB rearrangement remained unresolved. Fewer insertions and more nucleotide deletions at VDJ recombination sites were observed in patients with type 1 diabetes, implying thymic rearrangement abnormalities. Naive, central memory and regulatory TCRB repertoires appeared to be more alike among patients than among healthy donors. PCR may preferentially amplify shorter templates, but because patient and control samples were amplified and corrected together, any resulting skew would affect both groups equally. Sequencing cDNA rather than genomic DNA could over-represent highly expressing activated cells, although activation and CD3 levels did not differ between groups.

Points on this clone: The antigen this receptor binds is unknown. Base qualities are not provided; no much larger clone lies one nucleotide away.

The High Capacity cDNA Reverse Transcription Kit was used to reverse transcribe all of the isolated RNA, meaning that expressed TCRB transcripts were what got sequenced. Naive, central memory and regulatory T cell samples underwent deep immunoSEQ sequencing, averaging about 3.5 million total reads per sample. Sorted cells were lysed in RLT buffer, and RNA was extracted using DNase-treated RNeasy Micro or Mini kits according to cell number. To prevent cross-contamination, each cell subset was processed individually, whereas patient and healthy donor samples were processed jointly. The immunoSEQ multiplex PCR was used to amplify TCRB sequences from cDNA, yielding 87-bp fragments that span the CDR3 region. Amplicons were sequenced on the Illumina HiSeq platform. In the authors' own workflow: Synthetic template baselines were used to correct PCR bias computationally, reads within Hamming distance 2 were collapsed, and singletons that could not be merged were discarded. Reads were aligned against IMGT so that V, D and J genes, CDR3 length and insertions or deletions at six rearrangement sites could be assigned. Within each subset, clonotype counts were normalized to the number of sorted cells before true diversity and Gini coefficients were calculated with the tcR R package. The overlap coefficient, calculated on TCRB nucleotide sequences, was used to measure repertoire sharing. Out-of-frame TCRB sequences from naive cells were analyzed as a proxy for the pre-selection repertoire. TCRdb carries this immuneACCESS record with in-frame sequences only. Its versions omit some clonotypes, under half of them owing to an unresolved V gene in the studies checked, with the rest unexplained. V and J calls and clone size are those listed in that table; D and trimming were worked out from the DNA. In all, the sample holds 630,000 or so clones, and about 14% of those were seen once. The top ten clones comprise 0.035% to 0.04% of the sample.

Relative to germline, V is 4 bases shorter and J is 2 bases shorter, with 12 bases between their ends. Its CDR3 holds 15 amino acids, cysteine through phenylalanine. The only DNA kept is the CDR3, 45 bases in frame from the first base. In the germline V gene (reference sequence), CDR1 corresponds to MNHEY and CDR2 to SMNVEV. A single peripheral blood draw of about 116 mL on average was collected from each donor into heparinised tubes. Naive, central memory, regulatory and stem cell-like memory CD4+ T cells were sorted on a BD FACSAria II using a panel including CD45RO, CCR7, CD25, CD127, CD95 and CD27. Purity was above 98% for every sorted population. PBMCs were separated immediately by Lymphoprep density gradient centrifugation and were stained directly, without being cultured. So that batch effects would be minimized, each experiment stained and sorted samples in pairs, pairing one healthy donor with one patient.

The clonotype comes from a young man with type 1 diabetes. This chain is built from TRBV27 and TRBJ1-3; no D gene can be assigned with confidence. Sequencing was performed on naive CD4+ T cells from blood. The cell subset or site label, read with the paper, signifies: true naive CD4+ T cells. The DNA is TGTGCCAGCAGTTGGTCGGGAATCCCTGGAAACACCATATATTTT. It encodes CASSWSGIPGNTIYF.